The 14 T cell receptor beta chains in this list originate from one sample, sequenced in a study of cytomegalovirus exposure and HLA in healthy donors. 60 Vbeta and 13 Jbeta primers were used in PCR. The assay was immunoSEQ multiplex PCR, and TCRdb's table has in-frame clones only and misses some. The table lists about 180,000 clones, roughly 78% of them singletons, with 1% in the top ten. The material sequenced was PBMCs. The source of these receptors is a woman in her forties or fifties in good health and CMV-seropositive.

This clone came up once. The CDR3 reads CASSLRQGRWEAFF. The CDR3 DNA reads TGTGCCAGCAGTCTAAGACAGGGCCGTTGGGAAGCTTTCTTT. The chain combines TRBV28 with TRBJ1-1; 7 positions match TRBD1. V dropped 5 bases and J dropped 8; count of bases not matched to a gene: 11. The germline V gene has CDR1 MDHEN and CDR2 SYDVKM. The length of the CDR3 is 14 residues.

The chain is built from TRBV5-1 and TRBJ2-5, with TRBD1 as a possible D gene (6 bases). The DNA end is a closer match to TRBJ2-7, so the J assignment may be wrong. The CDR3 runs 13 residues. Per germline, CDR1 SGHRS and CDR2 YFSETQ. The CDR3 coding sequence is TGCGCCAGCAGCTGGGGGACAAACTACGAGCAGTACTTC. Protein product: CASSWGTNYEQYF.

This rearrangement joins TRBV6-1 to TRBJ1-1; D perhaps matches TRBD1 (6 bases). Germline V lookup: CDR1 MNHNS, CDR2 SASEGT. This CDR3 is 14 amino acids long. Trimming pared 6 bases from V and 0 bases from J, leaving 11 bases between. The CDR3 DNA is TGTGCCAGCAGCCCCACAGGGATGAACACTGAAGCTTTCTTT. This encodes CASSPTGMNTEAFF.

The chain joins TRBV28 to TRBJ2-5, with a possible D match to TRBD1 (5 bases). The CDR3 runs 15 residues. Germline values: CDR1 MDHEN, CDR2 SYDVKM. V shed 3 bases and J shed 5 bases, with 16 bases lying between them. In nucleotides, the CDR3 is TGTGCCAGCAGTTTTTTCCGGACAACCGGGGAGACCCAGTACTTC. Translating gives CASSFFRTTGETQYF.

The gene calls are TRBV7-2 and TRBJ2-5; TRBD2 agrees at 9 bases. From germline, CDR1 is SGHTA and CDR2 FQGNSA. V lost 3 bases, J lost 0 bases, and 8 bases stayed unmatched. This CDR3 spans 17 amino acids. The CDR3 reads CASSFAGTSLYQETQYF. CDR3 DNA: TGTGCCAGCAGCTTTGCCGGGACTAGCTTGTACCAAGAGACCCAGTACTTC.

The chain employs TRBV15 and TRBJ2-7; perhaps TRBD2 as D (5 bases). Trimming pared 0 bases from V and 7 bases from J, leaving 10 bases between. The CDR3 consists of 13 residues. Germline-derived CDR1 and CDR2 are LNHNV and YYDKDF (reference sequence). The DNA of the CDR3 is TGTGCCACCAGCAGAGATCGGGGTTGGGAGCAGTACTTC. It specifies CATSRDRGWEQYF.

This sequence joins TRBV9 and TRBJ1-5, with D tentatively TRBD1 (5 bases). The ends were cut back, 3 bases at V and 5 bases at J, with 6 bases in the middle. CDR1 is SGDLS, CDR2 YYNGEE, per germline. The CDR3 runs to 12 residues. For the CDR3, the DNA is TGTGCCAGCAGCGCGGGGGATCAGCCCCAGCATTTT. This sequence encodes CASSAGDQPQHF.

This CDR3 reads CASSPSGRAVGEQYF. CDR3 nucleotide sequence: TGTGCCAGCAGTCCTAGCGGGAGGGCCGTGGGCGAGCAGTACTTC. The J gene is TRBJ2-7, the V gene TRBV5-6; the match to TRBD2 covers 12 bases. V was pared by 5 bases and J by 6 bases, with 9 bases of the junction left unmatched. There are 15 residues in the CDR3. Germline CDR1 SGHDT, CDR2 YYEEEE.

For this clone: Other DNA sequences within the sample encode an identical CDR3. The gene calls are TRBV2 and TRBJ2-5, with D perhaps TRBD2 (6 bases). Germline CDR1 and CDR2: SNHLY and FYNNEI. This CDR3 contains 12 residues. Trimming stripped 3 bases from V and 5 bases from J, with 7 bases between. Here the CDR3 DNA reads TGTGCCAGCAGTGATCGGGGGGAGACCCAGTACTTC. Translating gives CASSDRGETQYF.

This chain's CDR3 is CASSIQRGGLISETQYF. CDR3 coding DNA: TGTGCCAGTAGTATCCAGCGGGGGGGCCTTATATCAGAGACCCAGTACTTC. The chain recombines TRBV19 with TRBJ2-5, with TRBD2 matching 10 bases. The V gene end was trimmed by 3 bases and the J gene end by 4 bases; junction bases not matched to a gene: 11. CDR1 is LNHDA, CDR2 SQIVND, per germline (reference sequence). The length of the CDR3 is 17 residues.

J is TRBJ2-3 and V is TRBV28; the match to TRBD2 covers 13 bases. This CDR3 has 19 amino acids. Per the germline V gene, CDR1 is MDHEN and CDR2 is SYDVKM. V shed 2 bases and J 0 bases; nucleotides not matched to a gene: 8. The CDR3 DNA sequence: TGTGCCAGCAGTTTAGGACTAGCGGGAGCGCCTTCTAGCACAGATACGCAGTATTTT. It yields the protein CASSLGLAGAPSSTDTQYF.

This clone was seen just once. The chain combines TRBV9 with TRBJ1-2; D is unclear. Germline CDR1 SGDLS, CDR2 YYNGEE. Trimming pared 2 bases from V and 8 bases from J, leaving 16 bases between. The CDR3 covers 14 residues. This CDR3 is CASSVSDLAGGYTF. In nucleotides, the CDR3 is TGTGCCAGCAGCGTTTCCGATTTGGCTGGCGGCTACACCTTC. Filled out from reference TRBV9 and TRBJ1-2, the complete variable domain reads DSGVTQTPKHLITATGQRVTLRCSPRSGDLSVYWYQQSLDQGLQFLIQYYNGEERAKGNILERFSAQQFPDLHSELNLSSLELGDSALYFCASSVSDLAGGYTFGSGTRLTVV.

There are a few counts of this clone. The chain employs TRBV28 and TRBJ2-1, with D tentatively TRBD2 (7 bases). Deletions cut 5 bases from V and 7 bases from J, with 18 bases between. This CDR3 contains 15 residues. Germline loops: CDR1 MDHEN, CDR2 SYDVKM. DNA for the CDR3: TGTGCCAGCAGTACGGGGGGCGGGTGGAGTAATGAGCAGTTCTTC. As protein: CASSTGGGWSNEQFF.

The J gene is TRBJ1-2, the V gene TRBV6-4; 8 bases line up with TRBD1. This CDR3 contains 17 residues. Germline trimming cut 6 bases from V and 4 bases from J; bases unmatched to any gene: 16. Germline CDR1 reads MRHNA; CDR2 reads SNTAGT. This CDR3 is CASRLRDLGQASYGYTF. Here the CDR3 DNA reads TGTGCCAGCAGACTAAGAGACCTGGGACAGGCCTCCTATGGCTACACCTTC.